The T cell receptor (beta chain) described here comes from a study of blood T cell repertoires in COVID-19. Trimming shortened V by 4 bases and J by 5 bases, and 22 bases separated the two germline ends. Germline values: CDR1 KGHDR, CDR2 SFDVKD. This CDR3 contains 17 residues. Clones were read by immunoSEQ multiplex PCR, and TCRdb kept only the in-frame ones, dropping some. The sample yields 55,000 to 80,000 clones, roughly 74% seen once. The sequence was obtained from an elderly woman with acute or convalescent COVID-19. The genes are TRBV24-1 and TRBJ2-5; possibly TRBD2 for D (6 bases). Sequencing used peripheral blood. This CDR3 is CATSDRKTGTSGETQYF. The CDR3 nucleotides are TGTGCCACCAGTGACCGGAAGACCGGGACCAGCGGGGAGACCCAGTACTTC.